This entry features one TCR beta chain sequence. Its specificity is not known. The sample comes from a study of neoadjuvant nivolumab and ipilimumab in lung cancer. Assay used: immunoSEQ multiplex PCR; TCRdb lists only in-frame clones, some missing. This table holds about 26,000 clones, around 86% found once. Study results and caveats: TCR richness and clonality were higher in tumors than adjacent uninvolved lung. From pretherapy to surgery, tumor richness and clonality rose with dual therapy.

The V and J ends lost 2 bases and 7 bases, in that order; junction bases with no gene match: 10. The CDR3 consists of 17 residues. Germline-derived CDR1 and CDR2 are PRHDT and FYEKMQ (reference sequence). Sequencing used tumor tissue, obtained after neoadjuvant nivolumab, alone or with ipilimumab, at or shortly before surgery. The TCR originated in an adult with non-small cell lung cancer. The chain recombines TRBV13 with TRBJ2-1, with 11 bases fitting TRBD2. The CDR3 nucleotides are TGTGCCAGCAGCTTACAACTAGCGGGAGTGGGATCTAATGAGCAGTTCTTC. Translation gives CASSLQLAGVGSNEQFF.